The clone carrying this TCR beta chain was counted a few times. Its antigen is undetermined. This entry comes from a study of response to subunit inactivated influenza vaccine. Study observations and caveats: There was a suggestion from the authors that each seasonal influenza vaccination recruits few new T cells.

Each CDR3 protein gets one entry after TCRdb re-called the RT-PCR reads with MiXCR. Of about 170,000 distinct CDR3 sequences in the sample, about 10% are singletons; the top ten hold approximately 39%. The sequencing used CD8+ T cells sorted from PBMCs, collected around 25 months after vaccination. This receptor was identified in a man aged 45-69 years who received an inactivated influenza vaccine.

CDR3 nucleotide sequence: TGTGCCATTAGCGGGAGTGTCTACGAGCAGTACTTC. It is translated as CAISGSVYEQYF. This chain joins TRBV10-3 and TRBJ2-7; 9 positions match TRBD2. Unmatched junction bases numbered 3, after V lost 9 bases and J lost 3 bases. Germline V gene lookup returns CDR1 ENHRY and CDR2 SYGVKD. The CDR3 runs to 12 residues.